What follows are 27 T cell receptor beta chains derived from one specimen sequenced in a study of shared clonotypes between healthy human individuals. The naive CD8 subset, CD45RO-negative cells positively selected for CCR7, excluded terminally differentiated effector memory CD45RA+ cells. This table comes from immunoSEQ multiplex PCR, and its TCRdb copy is limited to in-frame clones, with some not included. The sample comprises over 2,000,000 clones, just under 95% of which are singletons, and about 1.6% rests with the top ten. The specimen was naive CD8+ T cells from PBMCs. All receptors come from a man aged 18 to 35 in good health. Some clones in this sample may be carry-over from other donors' samples.

This sequence joins TRBV5-1 and TRBJ2-7, with a weak D call TRBD1 (5 bases). The CDR3 is 14 amino acids. Germline-derived CDR1 and CDR2 are SGHRS and YFSETQ. V lost 5 bases to trimming and J lost 5 bases, with 17 bases between them. The CDR3 region is CASSRAGMSDEQYF. The CDR3 DNA sequence: TGCGCCAGCAGTAGGGCAGGGATGTCGGACGAGCAGTACTTC.

V usage is TRBV11-3 and J usage is TRBJ2-1, with D possibly TRBD1 on 7 matching bases. V gave up 3 bases and J gave up 9 bases, with 12 bases separating them. The V gene's germline CDR1 is SGHNT and CDR2 YENEEA. The CDR3 totals 13 residues. CDR3 nucleotide sequence: TGTGCCAGCAGCTTCAACAGGGGAGGTGAGCAGTTCTTC. This encodes CASSFNRGGEQFF.

V is TRBV9 and J is TRBJ2-1; TRBD2 aligns across 14 bases. J lost 9 bases, V lost 4 bases, and 15 bases had no gene match. CDR1 and CDR2 (germline): SGDLS, YYNGEE. The CDR3 is 18 amino acids. CDR3 nucleotides: TGTGCCAGCAGCCCACAACCTGGACTAGCGGGAGGTTCGGGTGAGCAGTTCTTC. Its protein is CASSPQPGLAGGSGEQFF.

The gene calls are TRBV16 and TRBJ1-5, with D hard to call. Trimming shortened V by 2 bases and J by 7 bases, and 6 bases separated the two germline ends. Germline V lookup: CDR1 KGHSY, CDR2 FQNENV. The CDR3 is 12 residues long. CDR3 protein: CASSQEPQPQHF. CDR3 bases: TGTGCCAGCAGCCAAGAACCCCAGCCCCAGCATTTT.

The chain has TRBV4-1 and TRBJ1-1; possibly TRBD1 for D (5 bases). CDR1 and CDR2 (germline): MGHRA, YSYEKL. The CDR3 runs 16 residues. Trimming pared 1 base from V and 1 base from J, leaving 13 bases between. This chain's CDR3 is CASSQGGTAANTEAFF. Written as DNA, the CDR3 is TGCGCCAGCAGCCAAGGAGGGACGGCAGCGAACACTGAAGCTTTCTTT.

The CDR3 reads CASSSGGRGNEQFF. The CDR3 DNA is TGTGCCAGCAGCTCGGGCGGGAGGGGGAATGAGCAGTTCTTC. The genes are TRBV7-3 and TRBJ2-1, with TRBD2 identical over 9 bases. The junction had 5 bases not matched to a gene; V was cut back by 4 bases and J by 7 bases. Germline lookup yields CDR1 SGHTA and CDR2 FQGTGA. There are 14 residues in the CDR3. Combining the CDR3 with reference TRBV7-3 and TRBJ2-1 gives the whole variable domain GAGVSQTPSNKVTEKGKYVELRCDPISGHTALYWYRQSLGQGPEFLIYFQGTGAADDSGLPNDRFFAVRPEGSVSTLKIQRTERGDSAVYLCASSSGGRGNEQFFGPGTRLTVL.

The V call is TRBV28, the J call TRBJ2-7; D remains unclear. This CDR3 is 11 amino acids long. Trimming took off 5 bases at V and 7 bases at J, with 9 bases between the two ends. Germline values: CDR1 MDHEN, CDR2 SYDVKM. The CDR3 nucleotides read TGTGCCAGCAGTGCCCCCATGGAGCAGTACTTC. Translation gives CASSAPMEQYF.

This clone was observed a single time. Here the CDR3 reads CASSQTFSDTQYF. The DNA for the CDR3 is TGTGCCAGCAGTCAGACATTCTCGGATACGCAGTATTTT. The chain links TRBV25-1 to TRBJ2-3, with D uncertain. Trimming cost V 5 bases and J 6 bases, with 12 bases left between them. There are 13 residues in the CDR3. The V gene's germline CDR1 is MGHDK and CDR2 SYGVNS. The whole variable domain, remainder taken from reference TRBV25-1 and TRBJ2-3, is EADIYQTPRYLVIGTGKKITLECSQTMGHDKMYWYQQDPGMELHLIHYSYGVNSTEKGDLSSESTVSRIRTEHFPLTLESARPSHTSQYLCASSQTFSDTQYFGPGTRLTVL.

The chain is built from TRBV27 and TRBJ2-7; 10 bases agree with TRBD2. V lost 7 bases to trimming and J lost 3 bases; unmatched junction nucleotides: 6. This CDR3 spans 14 amino acids. Looked up from germline, CDR1 is MNHEY and CDR2 is SMNVEV (reference sequence). The CDR3 coding sequence is TGTGCCAGCACCCAACTAGCGGGACACTACGAGCAGTACTTC. It translates to CASTQLAGHYEQYF.

The chain couples TRBV19 to TRBJ2-1, with 8 bases that match TRBD1. V lost 10 bases and J lost 4; bases outside the gene matches: 12. The CDR3 sequence is 15 residues long. CDR1 is LNHDA, CDR2 SQIVND, per germline (reference sequence). In DNA, the CDR3 is TGTGCCACCAACCCGGGACAGGAGACTTACAATGAGCAGTTCTTC. Encoded protein: CATNPGQETYNEQFF.

This clone was detected only once. The rearrangement links TRBV27 to TRBJ2-7; D could derive from TRBD1 or TRBD2 (6 bases each). The CDR3 extends over 16 amino acids. V lost 5 bases and J 4 bases, leaving 21 bases between the germline ends. Germline CDR1 MNHEY, CDR2 SMNVEV (reference sequence). The CDR3 nucleotides are TGTGCCAGCAGTCCCTCCCTGGGGGGCGGTGCGTACGAGCAGTACTTC. It specifies CASSPSLGGGAYEQYF.

In its sample, this clone was seen once. The J gene is TRBJ2-7, the V gene TRBV7-9; TRBD1 matches 8 bases. Trimming cost V 4 bases and J 5 bases; bases outside gene matches: 4. CDR3 length equals 13 residues. The germline gives CDR1 SEHNR, CDR2 FQNEAQ (reference sequence). The CDR3 region has the DNA TGTGCCAGCAGCTCCAAGACAGGGGACGAGCAGTACTTC. It specifies CASSSKTGDEQYF.

This chain links TRBV4-3 with TRBJ2-1; TRBD2 aligns across 7 bases. Looked up from germline, CDR1 is LGHNA and CDR2 is YSLEER. The CDR3 has 16 amino acids. With 4 bases clipped from V and 4 bases from J, the junction kept 10 bases outside the gene matches. CDR3 DNA sequence: TGCGCCAGCAGCCGAGGACTAGAGTCTCTGTACAATGAGCAGTTCTTC. It translates to CASSRGLESLYNEQFF.

The J gene is TRBJ2-2, the V gene TRBV15; D gene ambiguous. CDR3 length equals 16 residues. CDR1 and CDR2 (germline): LNHNV, YYDKDF (reference sequence). V lost 0 bases, J lost 1 base, and 9 bases lay in between. Here the CDR3 DNA reads TGTGCCACCAGCAGAGATGGGGTAGGGAACACCGGGGAGCTGTTTTTT. This encodes CATSRDGVGNTGELFF.

The chain links TRBV11-2 to TRBJ1-2; 7 bases line up with TRBD1. CDR1 is SGHAT, CDR2 FQNNGV, per germline. The CDR3 covers 16 residues. With 1 base clipped from V and 0 bases from J, the junction kept 5 bases outside the gene matches. This CDR3 reads CASSLGPGTANYGYTF. The CDR3 DNA reads TGTGCCAGCAGCTTAGGACCCGGGACAGCTAACTATGGCTACACCTTC.

The chain is built from TRBV7-8 and TRBJ2-5; the D gene could be TRBD1 or TRBD2 (5 bases each). Germline CDR1 and CDR2: SGHVS and FQNEAQ. The CDR3 is 14 amino acids. The ends were cut back, 5 bases at V and 4 bases at J, with 14 bases in the middle. CDR3 region: CASSRRVGGETQYF. As DNA, the CDR3 is TGTGCCAGCAGCAGGAGAGTTGGGGGAGAGACCCAGTACTTC.

The chain couples TRBV13 to TRBJ2-7; 10 bases match TRBD2. V lost 7 bases to trimming and J lost 1 base; unmatched junction nucleotides: 7. CDR1 and CDR2 (germline): PRHDT, FYEKMQ (reference sequence). The CDR3 consists of 15 residues. CDR3 nucleotide sequence: TGTGCCAGCACCCTTAGCGGGAGGCCATCCTACGAGCAGTACTTC. Translation: CASTLSGRPSYEQYF.

A note on this clone: This CDR3 is also generated by other DNA sequences in the sample. The V and J genes are TRBV30 and TRBJ1-5; tentatively, D is TRBD1 (5 bases). The CDR3 consists of 13 residues. From germline, CDR1 is GTSNPN and CDR2 SVGIG (reference sequence). The V end lost 0 bases, the J end lost 5 bases, and 8 bases lay between the germline ends. The CDR3 DNA reads TGTGCCTGGAGTGTACGGGGGGATCAGCCCCAGCATTTT. Its translation: CAWSVRGDQPQHF. Together with reference TRBV30 and TRBJ1-5, the CDR3 gives the full variable domain: SQTIHQWPATLVQPVGSPLSLECTVEGTSNPNLYWYRQAAGRGLQLLFYSVGIGQISSEVPQNLSASRPQDRQFILSSKKLLLSDSGFYLCAWSVRGDQPQHFGDGTRLSIL.

The V and J genes are TRBV11-2 and TRBJ2-2; D call uncertain. Germline CDR1 SGHAT, CDR2 FQNNGV. With 2 bases removed from V and 0 bases from J, the gap between germline ends came to 10 bases. The CDR3 is made up of 16 amino acids. The CDR3 reads CASSLNRFANTGELFF. The DNA for the CDR3 is TGTGCCAGCAGCTTAAACCGCTTTGCGAACACCGGGGAGCTGTTTTTT.

This sequence joins TRBV9 and TRBJ2-3; no clear D. The CDR3 spans 16 residues. CDR1 is SGDLS and CDR2 is YYNGEE in the germline V gene. The germline V and J ends were trimmed by 0 bases and 10 bases, with 21 bases remaining between them. This chain's CDR3 is CASSVARAGTYDAQYF. Written as DNA, the CDR3 is TGTGCCAGCAGCGTAGCTAGGGCAGGCACCTATGATGCGCAGTATTTT.

The chain has TRBV14 and TRBJ2-3, with D unresolved. Trimming took 0 bases from V and 4 from J, leaving 8 bases between them. Germline V gene data show CDR1 as SGHDN and CDR2 as FVKESK. The CDR3 is 14 amino acids. This CDR3 is CASSQDLVADTQYF. CDR3 nucleotides: TGTGCCAGCAGCCAAGATCTGGTCGCAGATACGCAGTATTTT. Combining the CDR3 with reference TRBV14 and TRBJ2-3 gives the whole variable domain EAGVTQFPSHSVIEKGQTVTLRCDPISGHDNLYWYRRVMGKEIKFLLHFVKESKQDESGMPNNRFLAERTGGTYSTLKVQPAELEDSGVYFCASSQDLVADTQYFGPGTRLTVL.

The CDR3 protein is CASSLSSGITDTQYF. CDR3 DNA: TGTGCCAGCAGCTTATCTAGCGGGATCACAGATACGCAGTATTTT. This rearrangement joins TRBV5-4 to TRBJ2-3; TRBD2 matches at 9 bases. The junction had 3 bases not matched to a gene; V was cut back by 2 bases and J by 2 bases. The CDR3 extends over 15 amino acids. Per germline, CDR1 SGHNT and CDR2 YYREEE (reference sequence).

V gene TRBV27 combines with J gene TRBJ2-1, with D perhaps matching TRBD1 (6 bases). CDR1 and CDR2 (germline): MNHEY, SMNVEV (reference sequence). This CDR3 contains 16 residues. Trimming pared 0 bases from V and 7 bases from J, leaving 16 bases between. The DNA of the CDR3 is TGTGCCAGCAGTTTATCCGTGGGGGCCGGTGAGAATGAGCAGTTCTTC. Its protein product is CASSLSVGAGENEQFF.

For this clone: The identical CDR3 is also encoded by other nucleotide sequences in the sample. CDR3 protein: CASSVGGGDPYEQYF. DNA of the CDR3: TGTGCCAGCAGCGTAGGCGGGGGGGATCCCTACGAGCAGTACTTC. The chain links TRBV9 to TRBJ2-7; the match to TRBD2 covers 9 bases. Germline V gene data show CDR1 as SGDLS and CDR2 as YYNGEE. Germline trimming cut 0 bases from V and 2 bases from J; bases unmatched to any gene: 3. The CDR3 is 15 amino acids.

Comment on this clone: Other DNA variants within this sample encode the same CDR3. This sequence joins TRBV9 and TRBJ2-7; 8 nucleotides match TRBD2. This CDR3 contains 12 residues. Unmatched junction bases numbered 3, after V lost 4 bases and J lost 6 bases. Germline V lookup: CDR1 SGDLS, CDR2 YYNGEE. CDR3 region: CASSPGGVEQYF. The CDR3 region has the DNA TGTGCCAGCAGCCCCGGGGGGGTCGAGCAGTACTTC.

This clone occurred a few times. The chain employs TRBV29-1 and TRBJ1-1; no clear D gene. V was cut by 4 bases and J by 11 bases, with 11 bases left in between. The CDR3 extends over 10 amino acids. Germline V lookup: CDR1 SQVTM, CDR2 ANQGSEA. Here the CDR3 reads CSVGAARAFF. The CDR3 nucleotides are TGCAGCGTTGGGGCCGCGCGGGCTTTCTTT. Filled out from reference TRBV29-1 and TRBJ1-1, the complete variable domain reads SAVISQKPSRDICQRGTSLTIQCQVDSQVTMMFWYRQQPGQSLTLIATANQGSEATYESGFVIDKFPISRPNLTFSTLTVSNMSPEDSSIYLCSVGAARAFFGQGTRLTVV.

The chain carries TRBV5-6 and TRBJ2-7; 8 positions match TRBD1. Germline assignment: CDR1 SGHDT and CDR2 YYEEEE. Trimming at V came to 2 bases and at J to 2 bases, leaving 6 bases not matched to a gene. The CDR3 covers 15 residues. This chain's CDR3 is CASSLGQGATYEQYF. The CDR3 nucleotides are TGTGCCAGCAGCTTAGGGCAGGGGGCGACCTACGAGCAGTACTTC.